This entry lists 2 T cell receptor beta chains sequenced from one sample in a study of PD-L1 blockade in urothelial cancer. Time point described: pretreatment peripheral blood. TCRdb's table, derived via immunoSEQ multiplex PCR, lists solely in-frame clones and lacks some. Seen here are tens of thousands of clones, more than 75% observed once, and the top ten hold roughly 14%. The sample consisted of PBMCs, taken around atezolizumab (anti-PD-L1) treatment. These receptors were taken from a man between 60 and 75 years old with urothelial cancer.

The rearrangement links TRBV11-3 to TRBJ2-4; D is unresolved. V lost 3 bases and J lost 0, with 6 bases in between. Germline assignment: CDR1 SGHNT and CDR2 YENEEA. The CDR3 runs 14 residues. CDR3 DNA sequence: TGTGCCAGCAGCTTGAGGATAGCCAAAAACATTCAGTACTTC. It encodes CASSLRIAKNIQYF.

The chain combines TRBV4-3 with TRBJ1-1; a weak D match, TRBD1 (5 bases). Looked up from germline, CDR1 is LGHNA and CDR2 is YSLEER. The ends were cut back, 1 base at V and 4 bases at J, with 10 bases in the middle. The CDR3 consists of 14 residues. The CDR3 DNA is TGCGCCAGCAGCCAAGGGGGGGGTGGCACTGAAGCTTTCTTT. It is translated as CASSQGGGGTEAFF.